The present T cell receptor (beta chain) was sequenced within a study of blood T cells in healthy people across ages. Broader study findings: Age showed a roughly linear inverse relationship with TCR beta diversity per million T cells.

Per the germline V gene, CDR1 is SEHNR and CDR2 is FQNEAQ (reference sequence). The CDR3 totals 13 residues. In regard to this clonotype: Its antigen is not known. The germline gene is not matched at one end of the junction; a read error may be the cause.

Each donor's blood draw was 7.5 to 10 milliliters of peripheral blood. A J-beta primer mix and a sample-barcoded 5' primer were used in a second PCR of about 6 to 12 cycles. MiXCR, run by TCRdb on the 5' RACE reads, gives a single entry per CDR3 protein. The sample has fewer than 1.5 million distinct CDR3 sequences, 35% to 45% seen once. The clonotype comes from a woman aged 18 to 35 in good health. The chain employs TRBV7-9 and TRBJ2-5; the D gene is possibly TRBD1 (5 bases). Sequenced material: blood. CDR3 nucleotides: TGTGCCAGCAGCGCCTCGACAGTTGAGACCAAGTACTTC. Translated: CASSASTVETKYF.